This TCR beta chain was documented in a study of beta chain features in type 1 diabetes. Germline V CDR1 and CDR2: SQVTM, ANQGSEA. V lost 0 bases to trimming and J lost 2 bases, with 11 bases between them. The CDR3 runs to 14 residues. This clone was counted between two and nine times. Its antigen is still unknown. The same CDR3 arises from other DNA sequences in this sample as well. General observations from the study: Insertion counts at VDJ junctions were lower in type 1 diabetes patients, who also showed more deletions there. The influence of HLA type on TCRB rearrangement stayed undetermined. In the patient group, naive, central memory and Treg TCRB repertoires seemed more alike than in the healthy donor group.

cDNA synthesis used the whole RNA isolate, giving expressed TCRB sequences. Measured with immunoSEQ multiplex PCR; TCRdb has only the in-frame clones, and not every one. The sample includes 810,000 or so clones, roughly 17% of them seen just once. The clonotype comes from a woman aged 18 to 35 in good health. The sample consisted of naive CD4+ T cells from blood. The genes are TRBV29-1 and TRBJ2-7; D not resolved. The DNA of the CDR3 is TGCAGCGTTGAAGATAGGCACAAGCCCTACGAGCAGTACTTC. This gives the protein CSVEDRHKPYEQYF.